This is a list of T cell receptor beta chains from one sample in a study of blood T cell repertoires in COVID-19. Some clones are missing from TCRdb's copy, which holds only in-frame ones; the method was immunoSEQ multiplex PCR. The sample consists of around 220,000 clones, roughly 80% of them appearing once. Input material: peripheral blood. Receptors originate from a woman of 80 years or more with acute or convalescent COVID-19. CDR3s include the opening cysteine and the closing phenylalanine or tryptophan. D genes are given only for firm matches. The size entry is marked missing in some rows and otherwise reads once, few, many or a size class.

d_gene: .; abundance: .; v_gene: TRBV24-1; j_gene: TRBJ2-3; len: 13; CDR3aa: CATSDWAGNTQYF; CDR3nt: TGTGCCACCAGTGACTGGGCCGGTAATACGCAGTATTTT
d_gene: TRBD1; abundance: once; v_gene: TRBV5-1; j_gene: TRBJ2-7; len: 13; CDR3aa: CASSVGTGNEQYF; CDR3nt: TGCGCCAGCAGCGTCGGGACAGGGAACGAGCAGTACTTC
d_gene: .; abundance: .; v_gene: TRBV7-3; j_gene: TRBJ2-1; len: 17; CDR3aa: CASSLTGLSSSYNEQFF; CDR3nt: TGTGCCAGCAGCTTGACTGGACTATCCAGCTCCTACAATGAGCAGTTCTTC
d_gene: .; abundance: few; v_gene: TRBV19; j_gene: TRBJ2-2; len: 14; CDR3aa: CASSPLSNTGELFF; CDR3nt: TGTGCCAGTAGTCCACTATCGAACACCGGGGAGCTGTTTTTT
d_gene: TRBD1; abundance: .; v_gene: TRBV6-5; j_gene: TRBJ2-7; len: 14; CDR3aa: CASTGTGLSYEQYF; CDR3nt: TGTGCCAGCACCGGGACAGGCCTTTCCTACGAGCAGTACTTC
d_gene: .; abundance: .; v_gene: TRBV28; j_gene: TRBJ1-3; len: 16; CDR3aa: CASSLSQAPSGNTIYF; CDR3nt: TGTGCCAGCAGTTTATCCCAGGCCCCCTCTGGAAACACCATATATTTT
d_gene: TRBD1; abundance: .; v_gene: TRBV4-1; j_gene: TRBJ2-3; len: 18; CDR3aa: CASSLYPPGQGAQDTQYF; CDR3nt: TGCGCCAGCAGCCTCTACCCTCCGGGACAGGGGGCTCAAGATACGCAGTATTTT
d_gene: TRBD2; abundance: few; v_gene: TRBV7-3; j_gene: TRBJ2-3; len: 15; CDR3aa: CASSLRSGDTDTQYF; CDR3nt: TGTGCCAGCAGCTTAAGGAGCGGGGACACAGATACGCAGTATTTT
d_gene: .; abundance: .; v_gene: TRBV30; j_gene: TRBJ2-6; len: 15; CDR3aa: CASEDSLSGANVLTF; CDR3nt: TGTGCCTCAGAAGACAGCCTCTCTGGGGCCAACGTCCTGACTTTC
d_gene: TRBD1; abundance: .; v_gene: TRBV7-8; j_gene: TRBJ1-2; len: 13; CDR3aa: CASRDRGNYGYTF; CDR3nt: TGTGCCAGCCGCGACAGGGGGAACTATGGCTACACCTTC
d_gene: .; abundance: .; v_gene: TRBV5-8; j_gene: TRBJ1-5; len: 13; CDR3aa: CASKRVVNQPQHF; CDR3nt: TGTGCCAGCAAGAGGGTTGTCAATCAGCCCCAGCATTTT
d_gene: TRBD1; abundance: few; v_gene: TRBV10-3; j_gene: TRBJ2-7; len: 16; CDR3aa: CAISESGQGDWGEQYF; CDR3nt: TGTGCCATCAGTGAGTCAGGACAGGGGGACTGGGGCGAGCAGTACTTC
d_gene: TRBD1; abundance: .; v_gene: TRBV11-1; j_gene: TRBJ1-1; len: 14; CDR3aa: CASSAFDRAFEAFF; CDR3nt: TGTGCCAGCAGCGCGTTCGACAGGGCCTTTGAAGCTTTCTTT
d_gene: .; abundance: .; v_gene: TRBV7-2; j_gene: TRBJ2-3; len: 12; CDR3aa: CASSLGADTQYF; CDR3nt: TGTGCCAGCAGCTTAGGGGCCGATACGCAGTATTTT
d_gene: TRBD1; abundance: .; v_gene: TRBV28; j_gene: TRBJ2-1; len: 15; CDR3aa: CASSSPGTGFNEQFF; CDR3nt: TGTGCCAGCAGCTCACCCGGGACAGGGTTTAATGAGCAGTTCTTC
d_gene: TRBD1; abundance: .; v_gene: TRBV19; j_gene: TRBJ2-7; len: 16; CDR3aa: CASSIFGTGELSEQYF; CDR3nt: TGTGCCAGTAGTATCTTCGGGACAGGAGAACTGAGCGAGCAGTACTTC
d_gene: .; abundance: .; v_gene: TRBV20-1; j_gene: TRBJ1-5; len: 11; CDR3aa: CSARSPQAQHF; CDR3nt: TGCAGTGCTAGATCTCCTCAGGCCCAGCATTTT
d_gene: TRBD1; abundance: .; v_gene: TRBV10-3; j_gene: TRBJ1-5; len: 14; CDR3aa: CAIAGDRSNQPQHF; CDR3nt: TGTGCCATCGCGGGGGACAGGAGCAATCAGCCCCAGCATTTT
d_gene: TRBD2; abundance: .; v_gene: TRBV7-9; j_gene: TRBJ2-7; len: 13; CDR3aa: CASGGSGVYEQYF; CDR3nt: TGTGCCAGCGGGGGTAGCGGGGTCTACGAGCAGTACTTC
d_gene: TRBD2; abundance: .; v_gene: TRBV10-2; j_gene: TRBJ2-1; len: 14; CDR3aa: CASSASGTYNEQFF; CDR3nt: TGCGCCAGCAGTGCTAGCGGGACGTACAATGAGCAGTTCTTC
d_gene: TRBD1; abundance: .; v_gene: TRBV2; j_gene: TRBJ1-5; len: 13; CDR3aa: CASEGTVNQPQHF; CDR3nt: TGTGCCAGTGAGGGGACAGTCAATCAGCCCCAGCATTTT
d_gene: TRBD2; abundance: few; v_gene: TRBV12-5; j_gene: TRBJ2-3; len: 17; CDR3aa: CASGGLPGGGGADTQYF; CDR3nt: TGTGCTAGTGGTGGCTTGCCGGGCGGGGGGGGTGCAGATACGCAGTATTTT
d_gene: TRBD1; abundance: .; v_gene: TRBV4-1; j_gene: TRBJ1-3; len: 15; CDR3aa: CASSQLQGGGNTIYF; CDR3nt: TGCGCCAGCAGCCAACTTCAGGGGGGTGGAAACACCATATATTTT
d_gene: .; abundance: few; v_gene: TRBV29-1; j_gene: TRBJ1-1; len: 13; CDR3aa: CSGHRDMNTEAFF; CDR3nt: TGCAGCGGCCACAGGGACATGAACACTGAAGCTTTCTTT
d_gene: .; abundance: once; v_gene: TRBV27; j_gene: TRBJ2-3; len: 15; CDR3aa: CASSSRTDSTDTQYF; CDR3nt: TGTGCCAGCAGTTCGCGGACAGACTCCACAGATACGCAGTATTTT
d_gene: TRBD1; abundance: .; v_gene: TRBV12-3/TRBV12-4; j_gene: TRBJ1-5; len: 13; CDR3aa: CASGKTGYQPQHF; CDR3nt: TGTGCCAGCGGAAAGACAGGGTACCAGCCCCAGCATTTT
d_gene: TRBD1; abundance: .; v_gene: TRBV5-1; j_gene: TRBJ2-7; len: 14; CDR3aa: CASSPRTGAYEQYF; CDR3nt: TGCGCCAGCAGCCCACGGACAGGGGCCTACGAGCAGTACTTC
d_gene: .; abundance: .; v_gene: TRBV6-1; j_gene: TRBJ1-5; len: 15; CDR3aa: CASSEEWQINQPQHF; CDR3nt: TGTGCCAGCAGTGAAGAATGGCAGATAAATCAGCCCCAGCATTTT
d_gene: TRBD2; abundance: .; v_gene: TRBV3-1/TRBV3-2; j_gene: TRBJ2-7; len: 15; CDR3aa: CASSSGLAGWYEQYF; CDR3nt: TGTGCCAGCAGCAGTGGACTAGCGGGGTGGTACGAGCAGTACTTC
d_gene: .; abundance: .; v_gene: TRBV2; j_gene: TRBJ1-6; len: 13; CDR3aa: CASSDRTSPTLHF; CDR3nt: TGTGCCAGCAGTGATCGGACTTCACCCACCCTCCACTTT
d_gene: TRBD2; abundance: once; v_gene: TRBV28; j_gene: TRBJ2-7; len: 13; CDR3aa: CASRTSGIYEQYF; CDR3nt: TGTGCCAGCAGGACTAGCGGGATATACGAGCAGTACTTC
d_gene: .; abundance: .; v_gene: TRBV3-1/TRBV3-2; j_gene: TRBJ1-6; len: 15; CDR3aa: CASSYYAGVDSPLHF; CDR3nt: TGTGCCAGCAGCTACTACGCCGGGGTGGATTCACCCCTCCACTTT
d_gene: TRBD1; abundance: .; v_gene: TRBV10-3; j_gene: TRBJ2-7; len: 15; CDR3aa: CAISESTGVSYEQYF; CDR3nt: TGTGCCATCAGTGAGTCGACAGGGGTTTCCTACGAGCAGTACTTC
d_gene: .; abundance: .; v_gene: TRBV29-1; j_gene: TRBJ2-3; len: 14; CDR3aa: CSVDGGAPTDTQYF; CDR3nt: TGCAGCGTTGATGGGGGGGCCCCCACAGATACGCAGTATTTT
d_gene: .; abundance: .; v_gene: TRBV6-6; j_gene: TRBJ2-3; len: 16; CDR3aa: CASRRIQGFGTDTQYF; CDR3nt: TGTGCCAGCAGGCGGATCCAGGGGTTCGGCACAGATACGCAGTATTTT
d_gene: .; abundance: .; v_gene: TRBV4-3; j_gene: TRBJ1-2; len: 17; CDR3aa: CASSQDRSGEGGYGYTF; CDR3nt: TGCGCCAGCAGCCAAGATCGATCAGGGGAGGGAGGCTATGGCTACACCTTC
d_gene: .; abundance: once; v_gene: TRBV2; j_gene: TRBJ2-1; len: 13; CDR3aa: CASTQSTVGEQFF; CDR3nt: TGTGCCAGCACCCAGAGTACAGTTGGTGAGCAGTTCTTC
d_gene: .; abundance: .; v_gene: TRBV3-1/TRBV3-2; j_gene: TRBJ2-7; len: 12; CDR3aa: CASSQAEGGTYF; CDR3nt: TGTGCCAGCAGCCAAGCTGAGGGCGGTACGTACTTC